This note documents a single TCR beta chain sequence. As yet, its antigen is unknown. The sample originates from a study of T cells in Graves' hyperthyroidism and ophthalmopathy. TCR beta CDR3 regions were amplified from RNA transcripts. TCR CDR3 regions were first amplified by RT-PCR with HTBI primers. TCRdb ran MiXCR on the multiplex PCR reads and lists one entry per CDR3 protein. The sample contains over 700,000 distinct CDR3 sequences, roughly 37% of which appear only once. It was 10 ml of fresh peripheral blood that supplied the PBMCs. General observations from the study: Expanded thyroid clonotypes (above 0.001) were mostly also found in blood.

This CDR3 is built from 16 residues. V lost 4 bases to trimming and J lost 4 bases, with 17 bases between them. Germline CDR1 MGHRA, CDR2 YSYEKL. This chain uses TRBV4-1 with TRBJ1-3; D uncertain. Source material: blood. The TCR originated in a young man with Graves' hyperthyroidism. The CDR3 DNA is TGCGCCAGCAGCCTCGGATCTCCAACGGGAGGAAACACCATATATTTT. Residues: CASSLGSPTGGNTIYF.